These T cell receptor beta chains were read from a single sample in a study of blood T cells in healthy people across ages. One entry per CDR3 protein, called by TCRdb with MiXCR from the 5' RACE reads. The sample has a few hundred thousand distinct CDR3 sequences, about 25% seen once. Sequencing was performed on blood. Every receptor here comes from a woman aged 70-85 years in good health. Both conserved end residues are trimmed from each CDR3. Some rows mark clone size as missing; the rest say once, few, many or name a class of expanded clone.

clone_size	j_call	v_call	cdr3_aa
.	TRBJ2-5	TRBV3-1	ASSPGQILDQETQY
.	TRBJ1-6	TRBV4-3	ASSHPQGGGSPLH
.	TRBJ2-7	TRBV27	ASSFSTKPRQPSYEQY
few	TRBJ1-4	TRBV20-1	SARTGGSANEKLF
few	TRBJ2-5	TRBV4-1	ASSQDTGGGYNEQS
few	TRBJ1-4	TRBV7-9	ASSLGQGVDEKLF
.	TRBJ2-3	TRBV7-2	ASSSGLAGKGDTQY
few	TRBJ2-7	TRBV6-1	ASSNTITGGTGEQY
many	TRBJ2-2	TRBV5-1	ASSLASGNTGELF
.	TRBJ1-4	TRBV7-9	ASSPGPADEKLF
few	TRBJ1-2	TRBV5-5	ASSFGSRGYT
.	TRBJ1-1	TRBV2	ASSEQGVGF
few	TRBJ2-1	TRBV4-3	ASSQTWRSGGHNEQF
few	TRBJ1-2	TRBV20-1	SASSGADYGYT
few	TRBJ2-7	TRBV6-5	ASSRLLGWKVEQY